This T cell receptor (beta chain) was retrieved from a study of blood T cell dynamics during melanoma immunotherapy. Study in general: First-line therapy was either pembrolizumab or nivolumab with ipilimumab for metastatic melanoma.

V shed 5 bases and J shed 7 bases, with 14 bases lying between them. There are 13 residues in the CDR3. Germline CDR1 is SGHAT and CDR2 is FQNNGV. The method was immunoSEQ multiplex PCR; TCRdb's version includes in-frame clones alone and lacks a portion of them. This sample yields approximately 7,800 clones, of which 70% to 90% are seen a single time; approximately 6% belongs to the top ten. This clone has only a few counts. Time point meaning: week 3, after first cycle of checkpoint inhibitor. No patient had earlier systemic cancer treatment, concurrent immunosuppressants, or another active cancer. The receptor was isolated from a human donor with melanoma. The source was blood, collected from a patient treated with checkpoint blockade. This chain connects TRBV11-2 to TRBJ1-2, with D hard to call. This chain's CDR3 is CASSNQAAGGYTF. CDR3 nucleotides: TGTGCCAGCAGCAATCAGGCTGCCGGTGGCTACACCTTC.